This entry lists 12 T cell receptor beta chains sequenced from one sample in a study of T cells after yellow fever vaccination. TCRdb itself ran the 5' RACE reads through MiXCR, one entry per CDR3 protein. The data show fewer than 100,000 distinct CDR3 sequences, 5.8% seen once. This specimen was CD8+ T cells sorted from PBMCs, taken 10 days after the yellow fever booster vaccination. The receptors were gathered from a man aged 18 to 35 who received the YFV17D yellow fever vaccine.

This clonotype was picked up many times. The rearrangement uses TRBV7-2 and TRBJ2-1; 8 bases align to TRBD1. Per the germline V gene, CDR1 is SGHTA and CDR2 is FQGNSA. The CDR3 consists of 15 residues. V dropped 2 bases and J dropped 7; count of bases not matched to a gene: 7. The CDR3 spells CASSLWQGAGNEQFF. For the CDR3, the DNA is TGTGCCAGCAGCTTATGGCAGGGGGCAGGAAATGAGCAGTTCTTC.

The chain joins TRBV5-4 to TRBJ2-7; no reliable D call. There are 14 residues in the CDR3. Germline-derived CDR1 and CDR2 are SGHNT and YYREEE (reference sequence). V shed 0 bases and J shed 2 bases, with 9 bases lying between them. CDR3 protein: CASSLVGRPYEQYF. CDR3 bases: TGTGCCAGCAGCTTGGTCGGCCGGCCCTACGAGCAGTACTTC.

This clonotype was seen more than once but under ten times. The genes are TRBV29-1 and TRBJ2-1; D is undetermined. The germline V gene has CDR1 SQVTM and CDR2 ANQGSEA. This CDR3 comprises 13 residues. Trimming shortened V by 2 bases and J by 8 bases, and 13 bases separated the two germline ends. CDR3 loop: CSVEIRQAHEQFF. The CDR3 coding sequence is TGCAGCGTTGAAATAAGGCAAGCCCATGAGCAGTTCTTC.

The chain links TRBV4-3 to TRBJ1-1; possibly TRBD1 for D (6 bases). CDR3 length: 17 residues. The V end lost 0 bases, the J end lost 0 bases, and 14 bases lay between the germline ends. Germline loops: CDR1 LGHNA, CDR2 YSLEER. CDR3 coding DNA: TGCGCCAGCAGCCAAGATCCGGGGGCGAGGATGAACACTGAAGCTTTCTTT. Protein sequence: CASSQDPGARMNTEAFF.

The V gene is TRBV4-1, the J gene TRBJ2-3; 9 bases line up with TRBD1. The CDR3 runs 16 residues. Germline V gives CDR1 MGHRA, CDR2 YSYEKL. The trim removed 4 bases at V and 2 bases at J, leaving 7 bases unmatched. The CDR3 spells CASSLRGTGTTDTQYF. The CDR3 bases are TGCGCCAGCAGCCTACGCGGGACAGGGACCACAGATACGCAGTATTTT.

V and J are TRBV7-2 and TRBJ1-5, with D uncertain. Deletions cut 1 base from V and 5 bases from J, with 15 bases between. Per the germline V gene, CDR1 is SGHTA and CDR2 is FQGNSA. This CDR3 comprises 16 residues. CDR3 residues: CASSLDVGSPDQPQHF. The CDR3 DNA reads TGTGCCAGCAGCTTAGATGTCGGCAGTCCCGATCAGCCCCAGCATTTT.

This clonotype was observed at least ten times. The chain joins TRBV7-2 to TRBJ2-3; D tentatively reads TRBD1 or TRBD2 (6 bases each). Between the trimmed V and J ends, which lost 5 bases and 4 bases, there was a span of 13 bases. CDR3 length: 14 amino acids. Per germline, CDR1 SGHTA and CDR2 FQGNSA. CDR3 amino acids: CASSPRGGPDTQYF. The CDR3 coding sequence is TGTGCCAGCAGCCCCCGTGGGGGGCCAGATACGCAGTATTTT.

This clonotype was seen repeatedly, ten times or more. The genes are TRBV6-6 and TRBJ2-7, with TRBD2 matching over 7 bases. CDR1 MNHNY and CDR2 SVGAGI come from the germline V gene (reference sequence). V shed 10 bases and J 3 bases; nucleotides not matched to a gene: 15. The length of the CDR3 is 15 residues. The CDR3 loop is CATFPSRGEVYEQYF. In nucleotides, the CDR3 is TGTGCCACCTTCCCCTCCCGGGGGGAGGTCTACGAGCAGTACTTC.

V gene TRBV18 combines with J gene TRBJ2-5; no clear D. This CDR3 spans 12 amino acids. V lost 1 base and J lost 5, with 5 bases in between. Germline V CDR1 and CDR2: KGHSH, LQKENI. The chain's CDR3 is CASSPRSETQYF. As DNA, the CDR3 is TGTGCCAGCTCACCACGGTCCGAGACCCAGTACTTC.

The chain employs TRBV27 and TRBJ1-1; no reliable D call. Germline V gene lookup returns CDR1 MNHEY and CDR2 SMNVEV (reference sequence). Trimming shortened V by 6 bases and J by 1 base, and 15 bases separated the two germline ends. There are 15 residues in the CDR3. CDR3: CASRVGQSKNTEAFF. The CDR3 coding sequence is TGTGCCAGCAGAGTTGGGCAGTCGAAGAACACTGAAGCTTTCTTT.

This clonotype was counted only a few times. This chain uses TRBV13 with TRBJ2-2; D not resolved. V gave up 3 bases and J gave up 7 bases, with 9 bases separating them. Germline V lookup: CDR1 PRHDT, CDR2 FYEKMQ (reference sequence). The CDR3 covers 13 residues. CDR3 region: CASSFGSGGELFF. For the CDR3, the DNA is TGTGCCAGCAGCTTTGGGTCGGGCGGGGAGCTGTTTTTT.

V and J are TRBV10-3 and TRBJ2-1; D is undetermined. The CDR3 loop spans 11 amino acids. Deletions cut 10 bases from V and 8 bases from J, with 12 bases between. Germline assignment: CDR1 ENHRY and CDR2 SYGVKD. The CDR3: CASGDSHEQFF. DNA of the CDR3: TGTGCCAGCGGCGACTCACATGAGCAGTTCTTC.